One sample yielded the 24 T cell receptor beta chains listed below, sequenced in a study of blood T cell repertoires in COVID-19. Profiling relied on immunoSEQ multiplex PCR, and the TCRdb table lists in-frame clones only, not all of them. Here the sample spans approximately 250,000 clones, approximately 90% being singletons. The source material was peripheral blood. The receptors were sampled from a man between 18 and 35 years old with active or convalescent COVID-19.

The DNA of the CDR3 is TGTGCCATCAGTGAGTCGGGAGGGACCCAGGGAGAGACCCAGTACTTC. Amino acids: CAISESGGTQGETQYF. V usage is TRBV10-3 and J usage is TRBJ2-5; 7 bases are shared with TRBD2. CDR3 length: 16 residues. The trim removed 0 bases at V and 4 bases at J, leaving 8 bases unmatched. Germline V gene lookup returns CDR1 ENHRY and CDR2 SYGVKD.

The rearrangement uses TRBV3-1 (or the pseudogene TRBV3-2) and TRBJ2-3; TRBD2 might be the D (6 bases). The V end was cut by 4 bases, the J end by 8 bases, with 13 bases between. This CDR3 has 13 residues. The germline V gene has CDR1 LGHDT and CDR2 YNNKEL (reference sequence). CDR3 loop: CASSLELEGTQYF. The CDR3 region has the DNA TGTGCCAGCAGCCTTGAACTGGAGGGTACGCAGTATTTT.

The chain recombines TRBV5-4 with TRBJ2-7; 11 nucleotides line up with TRBD2. The CDR3 is made up of 14 amino acids. The ends lost 4 bases at V and 6 bases at J; junction bases unmatched: 6. Germline V CDR1 and CDR2: SGHNT, YYREEE (reference sequence). CDR3 amino acids: CASSLAGGPSEQYF. In nucleotides, the CDR3 is TGTGCCAGCAGCCTAGCGGGAGGCCCCTCCGAGCAGTACTTC. The whole variable domain, filled in from reference TRBV5-4 and TRBJ2-7, reads ETGVTQSPTHLIKTRGQQVTLRCSSQSGHNTVSWYQQALGQGPQFIFQYYREEENGRGNFPPRFSGLQFPNYSSELNVNALELDDSALYLCASSLAGGPSEQYFGPGTRLTVT.

This rearrangement joins TRBV5-1 to TRBJ2-3, with no clear D. Germline CDR1 and CDR2: SGHRS and YFSETQ. Between the trimmed V and J ends, which lost 3 bases and 5 bases, there was a span of 7 bases. The CDR3 has 12 residues. The CDR3 loop is CASSSFRDTQYF. The CDR3, as DNA: TGCGCCAGCAGCTCGTTCCGAGATACGCAGTATTTT.

The rearrangement links TRBV12-3 or TRBV12-4 to TRBJ2-7; 7 nucleotides line up with TRBD2. There are 13 residues in the CDR3. The V and J ends lost 3 bases and 3 bases, in that order; junction bases with no gene match: 2. DNA for the CDR3: TGTGCCAGCAGTTTCGGGGGGTACTACGAGCAGTACTTC. Translation: CASSFGGYYEQYF.

The CDR3 DNA follows: TGTGCCAGCTCACCCGCCGGGGAGCTGTTTTTT. The encoded protein is CASSPAGELFF. The genes are TRBV18 and TRBJ2-2, with D uncertain. Trimming took 3 bases from V and 6 from J, leaving 2 bases between them. This CDR3 has 11 amino acids. Per germline, CDR1 KGHSH and CDR2 LQKENI.

This clone was found once. Written as DNA, the CDR3 is TGTGCCAGCATAGCGGGAGGTACCCACAATGAGCAGTTCTTC. This gives the protein CASIAGGTHNEQFF. This chain uses TRBV27 with TRBJ2-1, with 10 bases lining up with TRBD2. Losses at the gene ends were 7 bases for V and 5 bases for J; bases not matched to a gene: 5. This CDR3 has 14 amino acids. Germline-derived CDR1 and CDR2 are MNHEY and SMNVEV (reference sequence).

J is TRBJ2-7 and V is TRBV7-9, with 7 bases fitting TRBD1. The germline CDR1 and CDR2 sequences are SEHNR and FQNEAQ (reference sequence). Trimming removed 5 bases from V and 7 bases from J; junction bases left unmatched: 14. The CDR3 contains 15 residues. The CDR3 spells CASSPEQGPISEQYF. In DNA, the CDR3 is TGTGCCAGCAGCCCCGAACAGGGGCCGATTTCGGAGCAGTACTTC.

The chain links TRBV19 to TRBJ2-3; TRBD2 matches at 11 bases. Germline loops: CDR1 LNHDA, CDR2 SQIVND (reference sequence). CDR3 length: 15 residues. With 1 base clipped from V and 3 bases from J, the junction kept 0 bases outside the gene matches. The CDR3, as DNA: TGTGCCAGTAGTATAGGGACTAGCGGGACAGATACGCAGTATTTT. Translation: CASSIGTSGTDTQYF. The full variable domain, rest sourced from reference TRBV19 and TRBJ2-3, is DGGITQSPKYLFRKEGQNVTLSCEQNLNHDAMYWYRQDPGQGLRLIYYSQIVNDFQKGDIAEGYSVSREKKESFPLTVTSAQKNPTAFYLCASSIGTSGTDTQYFGPGTRLTVL.

This clone was found a few times. V usage is TRBV6-5 and J usage is TRBJ1-4; D not resolved. The germline V gene has CDR1 MNHEY and CDR2 SVGAGI. There are 14 residues in the CDR3. V was clipped by 5 bases and J by 3 bases, with 10 bases between them. CDR3 nucleotide sequence: TGTGCCAGCAGTCGTTCCCGGGCTAATGAAAAACTGTTTTTT. This gives the protein CASSRSRANEKLFF.

V is TRBV7-9 and J is TRBJ1-2; 8 bases map to TRBD1. The CDR3 spans 13 residues. V lost 6 bases, J lost 7 bases, and 7 bases stayed unmatched. Germline CDR1 and CDR2: SEHNR and FQNEAQ (reference sequence). CDR3 in DNA: TGTGCCAGCAGTTGGGCGGGACAGGTTGGCTACACCTTC. It specifies CASSWAGQVGYTF.

V and J are TRBV29-1 and TRBJ2-6; D remains unclear. This CDR3 is 15 amino acids long. V was shortened by 6 bases and J by 0 bases, with 12 bases between the two germline ends. From germline, CDR1 is SQVTM and CDR2 ANQGSEA. CDR3 region: CSVCPLSSGANVLTF. Written as DNA, the CDR3 is TGCAGCGTCTGCCCCTTGAGCTCTGGGGCCAACGTCCTGACTTTC.

The V and J genes are TRBV6-8 and TRBJ2-5, with a tentative D call TRBD1 (6 bases). The V end was cut by 6 bases, the J end by 2 bases, with 16 bases between. Germline loops: CDR1 MNHGY, CDR2 SAAAGT. CDR3 length: 15 residues. CDR3 in DNA: TGTGCCAGCAGGAAGGGGGTCCTTTATCAAGAGACCCAGTACTTC. Translation: CASRKGVLYQETQYF.

There are a few counts of this clone. The genes are TRBV10-3 and TRBJ2-2; perhaps TRBD1 as D (6 bases). This CDR3 is built from 13 residues. Germline V gene data show CDR1 as ENHRY and CDR2 as SYGVKD. Trimming took 10 bases from V and 7 from J, leaving 16 bases between them. CDR3 in amino acids: CATSPQGDGELFF. The CDR3 nucleotides read TGTGCCACCTCGCCACAGGGAGACGGGGAGCTGTTTTTT.

The gene calls are TRBV6-5 and TRBJ1-5; TRBD1 is a possible D gene (6 bases). Per germline, CDR1 MNHEY and CDR2 SVGAGI. V was shortened by 6 bases and J by 4 bases, with 10 bases between the two germline ends. CDR3 length: 13 residues. CDR3 bases: TGTGCCAGCAGCCTACAGGGAAATCAGCCCCAGCATTTT. It is translated as CASSLQGNQPQHF.

The chain has TRBV28 and TRBJ2-3; possibly TRBD2 for D (7 bases). Germline V gives CDR1 MDHEN, CDR2 SYDVKM. V shed 3 bases and J shed 7 bases, with 14 bases lying between them. This CDR3 spans 14 amino acids. The CDR3 DNA follows: TGTGCCAGCAGTTTGGGGGGGCCAGGTAATACGCAGTATTTT. This codes for CASSLGGPGNTQYF.

The rearrangement uses TRBV5-1 and TRBJ1-3; no definite D call. The V end lost 1 base, the J end lost 4 bases, and 9 bases lay between the germline ends. The CDR3 consists of 14 residues. Germline V gene data show CDR1 as SGHRS and CDR2 as YFSETQ. DNA for the CDR3: TGCGCCAGCAGCTTGTCTGGGCCGGGAAACACCATATATTTT. This sequence encodes CASSLSGPGNTIYF. Full variable domain (remainder filled in from reference TRBV5-1 and TRBJ1-3): KAGVTQTPRYLIKTRGQQVTLSCSPISGHRSVSWYQQTPGQGLQFLFEYFSETQRNKGNFPGRFSGRQFSNSRSEMNVSTLELGDSALYLCASSLSGPGNTIYFGEGSWLTVV.

The chain couples TRBV7-9 to TRBJ1-2, with D perhaps TRBD1 (6 bases). The germline V and J ends were trimmed by 5 bases and 7 bases, with 23 bases remaining between them. There are 16 residues in the CDR3. Germline CDR1 and CDR2: SEHNR and FQNEAQ (reference sequence). CDR3 amino acids: CASSLEGQGFWSGYTF. The CDR3 DNA is TGTGCCAGCAGCCTCGAGGGTCAGGGGTTCTGGTCTGGCTACACCTTC.

The chain links TRBV12-3 or TRBV12-4 to TRBJ2-5, with D perhaps TRBD1 (6 bases). The CDR3 is 12 residues long. Between the trimmed V and J ends, which lost 8 bases and 4 bases, there was a span of 11 bases. CDR3 region: CASGGSRETQYF. The CDR3 nucleotides read TGTGCCAGCGGGGGCTCGCGAGAGACCCAGTACTTC.

The chain is built from TRBV5-1 and TRBJ2-5, with 7 bases that match TRBD1. V was clipped by 1 base and J by 0 bases; unmatched bases: 6. Per the germline V gene, CDR1 is SGHRS and CDR2 is YFSETQ. This CDR3 is built from 16 residues. The CDR3 DNA is TGCGCCAGCAGCTTGAGGTACAGGGGCGACCAAGAGACCCAGTACTTC. This gives the protein CASSLRYRGDQETQYF.

The chain is built from TRBV5-5 and TRBJ2-3, with 9 nucleotides matching TRBD2. The CDR3 length is 15 residues. V was pared by 0 bases and J by 2 bases, with 1 base of the junction left unmatched. Germline loops: CDR1 SGHKS, CDR2 YYEKEE (reference sequence). The CDR3 region is CASSLGLADTDTQYF. The DNA for the CDR3 is TGTGCCAGCAGCTTGGGACTAGCGGACACAGATACGCAGTATTTT.

This clone showed up just once. The chain has TRBV6-2 or TRBV6-3 and TRBJ2-7; D possibly corresponds to TRBD2 (5 bases). The germline V gene encodes CDR1 MNHEY and CDR2 SVGEGT. Trimming cost V 6 bases and J 4 bases, with 16 bases left between them. This CDR3 is 14 amino acids long. The CDR3 sequence: CASSPVREQYEQYF. The CDR3 DNA is TGTGCCAGCAGCCCGGTCCGGGAACAATACGAGCAGTACTTC.

The chain is built from TRBV7-3 and TRBJ2-2; 8 positions agree with TRBD2. The CDR3 spans 16 residues. V lost 5 bases to trimming and J lost 4 bases; unmatched junction nucleotides: 9. Germline CDR1 and CDR2: SGHTA and FQGTGA. The CDR3 loop reads CASSPGGLGGTGELFF. For the CDR3, the DNA is TGTGCCAGCAGCCCGGGGGGACTAGGCGGCACCGGGGAGCTGTTTTTT.

This clone was seen only once. This sequence joins TRBV20-1 and TRBJ1-6; D is uncertain. The germline gives CDR1 DFQATT, CDR2 SNEGSKA (reference sequence). Trimming took off 3 bases at V and 12 bases at J, with 27 bases between the two ends. This CDR3 has 17 amino acids. The CDR3 is CSASGELRRTAGEPLHF. The CDR3 region has the DNA TGCAGTGCTAGTGGGGAACTTAGAAGGACGGCGGGAGAACCCCTCCACTTT.